Each of the 25 T cell receptor beta chains below was sequenced from the same sample in a study of cytomegalovirus exposure and HLA in healthy donors. 13 Jbeta primers and 60 Vbeta primers were used for the PCR. Profiled with immunoSEQ multiplex PCR; TCRdb holds only in-frame clones, not every one. The profile shows 95,000 to 150,000 clones, approximately 15% of them singletons. The sequenced material came from PBMCs. The receptor set was obtained from a woman aged 18-29 years in good health and CMV-seronegative.

In its sample, this clone was seen a few times. V usage is TRBV9 and J usage is TRBJ2-1; TRBD1 is a possible D gene (5 bases). V was pared by 0 bases and J by 0 bases, with 13 bases between. Germline V gene lookup returns CDR1 SGDLS and CDR2 YYNGEE. The CDR3 has 17 amino acids. Here the CDR3 reads CASSVGIDSSSYNEQFF. The CDR3 DNA follows: TGTGCCAGCAGCGTAGGGATAGACAGCAGCTCCTACAATGAGCAGTTCTTC. Using reference TRBV9 and TRBJ2-1 for the parts outside the CDR3, the full variable domain is DSGVTQTPKHLITATGQRVTLRCSPRSGDLSVYWYQQSLDQGLQFLIQYYNGEERAKGNILERFSAQQFPDLHSELNLSSLELGDSALYFCASSVGIDSSSYNEQFFGPGTRLTVL.

This clone has a handful of counts. V gene TRBV5-1 combines with J gene TRBJ2-2; no reliable D call. Trimming took 0 bases from V and 9 from J, leaving 9 bases between them. CDR3 length equals 13 residues. Per germline, CDR1 SGHRS and CDR2 YFSETQ. CDR3 sequence reads: CASSLEYERELFF. In DNA, the CDR3 is TGCGCCAGCAGCTTGGAATACGAGAGGGAGCTGTTTTTT.

CDR3 bases: TGCGCCAGCAGCCCCCGGACAGGGACCGGGGAGCTGTTTTTT. Its translation is CASSPRTGTGELFF. The chain employs TRBV4-1 and TRBJ2-2; TRBD1 matches 8 bases. J lost 5 bases, V lost 4 bases, and 3 bases had no gene match. From germline, CDR1 is MGHRA and CDR2 YSYEKL. The CDR3 loop spans 14 amino acids.

This clone is labeled as medium-sized (0.01 to 0.1%). In DNA form, the CDR3 reads TGTGCCAGCAGCTTGGGACAGGGTTACCTTTTGAACACTGAAGCTTTCTTT. Residues: CASSLGQGYLLNTEAFF. This chain joins TRBV5-4 and TRBJ1-1; 7 bases match TRBD1. J gave up 0 bases and V 0 bases, and 8 bases lay outside the gene matches. This CDR3 is 17 amino acids long. Germline-derived CDR1 and CDR2 are SGHNT and YYREEE (reference sequence).

The rearrangement joins TRBV28 to TRBJ2-6; a possible D gene is TRBD1 (6 bases). Trimming took off 7 bases at V and 0 bases at J, with 10 bases between the two ends. The CDR3 length is 15 residues. Looked up from germline, CDR1 is MDHEN and CDR2 is SYDVKM. The CDR3 loop reads CASTRTDSGANVLTF. Written as DNA, the CDR3 is TGTGCCAGCACCAGGACAGACTCTGGGGCCAACGTCCTGACTTTC.

The rearrangement uses TRBV5-1 and TRBJ2-7, with 10 bases matching TRBD2. Trimming at V came to 0 bases and at J to 4 bases, leaving 4 bases not matched to a gene. Germline V gene data show CDR1 as SGHRS and CDR2 as YFSETQ. The CDR3 has 15 residues. In DNA form, the CDR3 reads TGCGCCAGCAGCTTGGTGGGTAGCGGGGGGTACGAGCAGTACTTC. Translating gives CASSLVGSGGYEQYF.

V and J are TRBV7-9 and TRBJ1-5; 7 nucleotides align to TRBD1. The CDR3 has 14 residues. J gave up 6 bases and V 4 bases, and 6 bases lay outside the gene matches. Germline CDR1 is SEHNR and CDR2 is FQNEAQ (reference sequence). CDR3 region: CASSSGDRSQPQHF. The CDR3 coding sequence is TGTGCCAGCAGCTCAGGGGACAGAAGTCAGCCCCAGCATTTT. Drawing the rest from reference TRBV7-9 and TRBJ1-5, the complete variable domain is DTGVSQNPRHKITKRGQNVTFRCDPISEHNRLYWYRQTLGQGPEFLTYFQNEAQLEKSRLLSDRFSAERPKGSFSTLEIQRTEQGDSAMYLCASSSGDRSQPQHFGDGTRLSIL.

This chain uses TRBV6-1 with TRBJ2-5; D not certain. The CDR3 contains 14 residues. Looked up from germline, CDR1 is MNHNS and CDR2 is SASEGT. Trimming cost V 1 base and J 4 bases, with 10 bases left between them. CDR3 coding DNA: TGTGCCAGCAGTGAAGTGATAGCCCGAGAGACCCAGTACTTC. It is translated as CASSEVIARETQYF.

This clone was seen more than once but under ten times. The chain employs TRBV6-1 and TRBJ1-2; D uncertain. The V gene's germline CDR1 is MNHNS and CDR2 SASEGT. Deletions cut 0 bases from V and 2 bases from J, with 10 bases between. The CDR3 is made up of 15 amino acids. Here the CDR3 reads CASSEAPGINYGYTF. The DNA for the CDR3 is TGTGCCAGCAGTGAAGCGCCCGGGATCAACTATGGCTACACCTTC.

This clone has just a few counts. This sequence joins TRBV30 and TRBJ2-7, with D hard to call. The germline CDR1 and CDR2 sequences are GTSNPN and SVGIG (reference sequence). Trimming pared 0 bases from V and 1 base from J, leaving 7 bases between. The CDR3 sequence is 13 residues long. The CDR3: CAWSVTDSYEQYF. In DNA form, the CDR3 reads TGTGCCTGGAGTGTAACTGATTCCTACGAGCAGTACTTC.

V usage is TRBV29-1 and J usage is TRBJ2-3; a possible D gene is TRBD2 (6 bases). Germline lookup yields CDR1 SQVTM and CDR2 ANQGSEA. Deletions cut 5 bases from V and 0 bases from J, with 9 bases between. This CDR3 contains 13 residues. CDR3 sequence (DNA): TGCAGCGTTCTAGGGACTAGCACAGATACGCAGTATTTT. This translates into CSVLGTSTDTQYF.

This clone showed up just a few times. This chain uses TRBV4-2 with TRBJ1-2; 11 bases fit TRBD1. This CDR3 spans 15 amino acids. In germline, CDR1 is LGHNA, CDR2 YNFKEQ. Losses at the gene ends were 0 bases for V and 10 bases for J; bases not matched to a gene: 7. CDR3 coding DNA: TGTGCCAGCAGCCAAGATCTGGGACAGGGGGACGTCTACACCTTC. Translation gives CASSQDLGQGDVYTF.

The chain is built from TRBV28 and TRBJ2-5; D might be TRBD2 (6 bases). This CDR3 has 16 residues. The V gene lost 5 bases and the J gene lost 5 bases, with 21 bases spanning the gap. The germline V gene has CDR1 MDHEN and CDR2 SYDVKM. The CDR3 spells CASSLPGGGVMETQYF. The CDR3 nucleotides are TGTGCCAGCAGTCTCCCTGGCGGAGGGGTGATGGAGACCCAGTACTTC.

This clone was counted a few times. This chain uses TRBV18 with TRBJ1-1; D is perhaps TRBD1 (5 bases). This CDR3 is built from 15 residues. The V end was cut by 3 bases, the J end by 3 bases, with 14 bases between. The germline gives CDR1 KGHSH, CDR2 LQKENI. The CDR3, as DNA: TGTGCCAGCTCACCTACTTCAGGGTTGGACACTGAAGCTTTCTTT. The encoded protein is CASSPTSGLDTEAFF.

The rearrangement links TRBV5-6 to TRBJ1-2, with D uncertain. CDR1 is SGHDT, CDR2 YYEEEE, per germline. Trimming removed 4 bases from V and 4 bases from J, with 8 bases in between. This CDR3 has 12 amino acids. CDR3 nucleotides: TGTGCCAGCAGCCTGAACACCTATGGCTACACCTTC. Protein sequence: CASSLNTYGYTF.

The rearrangement joins TRBV4-2 to TRBJ2-1; 7 nucleotides agree with TRBD2. The CDR3 extends over 15 amino acids. Germline V gene lookup returns CDR1 LGHNA and CDR2 YNFKEQ. Germline trimming cut 1 base from V and 8 bases from J; bases unmatched to any gene: 8. DNA for the CDR3: TGTGCCAGCAGCCAAGCTTCGCGGGAGACTGATGAGCAGTTCTTC. This gives the protein CASSQASRETDEQFF.

The table lists this clone with a few counts. This chain connects TRBV9 to TRBJ2-7; a weak D match, TRBD1 (6 bases). Between the trimmed V and J ends, which lost 3 bases and 0 bases, there was a span of 13 bases. In germline, CDR1 is SGDLS, CDR2 YYNGEE. The CDR3 has 15 amino acids. The CDR3 DNA reads TGTGCCAGCAGCGCCCGGGACACTAGCTCCTACGAGCAGTACTTC. Encoded protein: CASSARDTSSYEQYF.

This chain uses TRBV5-1 with TRBJ2-3, with a possible D match to TRBD1 (5 bases). V was shortened by 4 bases and J by 0 bases, with 24 bases between the two germline ends. Germline CDR1 reads SGHRS; CDR2 reads YFSETQ. The CDR3 extends over 19 amino acids. Here the CDR3 reads CASSLGRGSGFGSTDTQYF. The DNA for the CDR3 is TGCGCCAGCAGCCTGGGTAGGGGTAGTGGATTTGGTAGCACAGATACGCAGTATTTT.

The chain is built from TRBV7-6 and TRBJ2-1; 7 bases align to TRBD2. The CDR3 totals 15 residues. The germline CDR1 and CDR2 sequences are SGHVS and FNYEAQ. Losses at the gene ends were 5 bases for V and 6 bases for J; bases not matched to a gene: 10. The CDR3 loop is CASSKGLIPFNEQFF. CDR3 nucleotides: TGTGCCAGCAGCAAGGGACTAATCCCCTTCAATGAGCAGTTCTTC.

The chain uses TRBV9 and TRBJ2-7; TRBD2 matches at 9 bases. The trim removed 1 base at V and 3 bases at J, leaving 11 bases unmatched. The CDR3 extends over 17 amino acids. Germline CDR1 is SGDLS and CDR2 is YYNGEE. The CDR3: CASSVPSRSSGGYEQYF. The CDR3 bases are TGTGCCAGCAGCGTACCCTCGCGAAGTAGCGGGGGCTACGAGCAGTACTTC.

V and J are TRBV19 and TRBJ1-1; TRBD1 aligns across 8 bases. The CDR3 is 14 amino acids. Germline assignment: CDR1 LNHDA and CDR2 SQIVND (reference sequence). V gave up 2 bases and J gave up 5 bases; unmatched junction bases: 4. This CDR3 is CASSITGGWTEAFF. The CDR3, as DNA: TGTGCCAGTAGTATAACAGGGGGGTGGACTGAAGCTTTCTTT.

The chain carries TRBV5-8 and TRBJ2-4; D is unresolved. Germline V lookup: CDR1 SGHTS, CDR2 YDEGEE. The CDR3 has 15 amino acids. Between the trimmed V and J ends, which lost 2 bases and 7 bases, there was a span of 16 bases. The CDR3 DNA reads as TGTGCCAGCAGCTTTAAACATGGTCGTCCCAACATTCAGTACTTC. It codes for CASSFKHGRPNIQYF.

The V gene is TRBV19, the J gene TRBJ2-7; unclear D gene. This CDR3 has 11 residues. Germline V gives CDR1 LNHDA, CDR2 SQIVND (reference sequence). Trimming took off 5 bases at V and 7 bases at J, with 9 bases between the two ends. CDR3 in DNA: TGTGCCAGTAGTTTTACCGGGGAGCAGTACTTC. Amino acids: CASSFTGEQYF.

This clone was observed a few times. The genes are TRBV19 and TRBJ1-1; 8 bases fit TRBD1. The CDR3 extends over 14 amino acids. Trimming at V came to 9 bases and at J to 0 bases, leaving 6 bases not matched to a gene. Per germline, CDR1 LNHDA and CDR2 SQIVND (reference sequence). The CDR3 DNA sequence: TGTGCCAGCAGAACAGGGGGGATGAACACTGAAGCTTTCTTT. Translated: CASRTGGMNTEAFF.

In its sample, this clone was seen a few times. V is TRBV25-1 and J is TRBJ1-5; D is unresolved. Germline CDR1 and CDR2: MGHDK and SYGVNS. CDR3 length: 14 residues. Trimming left V 3 bases short and J 3 bases short, with 9 bases between. The CDR3 is CASSDGGNNQPQHF. The CDR3 nucleotides are TGTGCCAGCAGTGACGGCGGGAACAATCAGCCCCAGCATTTT. Full variable domain (missing parts from reference TRBV25-1 and TRBJ1-5): EADIYQTPRYLVIGTGKKITLECSQTMGHDKMYWYQQDPGMELHLIHYSYGVNSTEKGDLSSESTVSRIRTEHFPLTLESARPSHTSQYLCASSDGGNNQPQHFGDGTRLSIL.